The clone carrying this TCR beta chain was counted a few times. Its antigen remains unidentified. The entirety of the isolated RNA underwent reverse transcription, so expressed TCRB transcripts were sequenced. Profiled with immunoSEQ multiplex PCR; TCRdb holds only in-frame clones, not every one. The sample contains 630,000 or so clones, around 15% of which appear only once. The CDR3 totals 14 residues. Trimming stripped 5 bases from V and 2 bases from J, with 12 bases between. CDR1 SEHNR and CDR2 FQNEAQ come from the germline V gene (reference sequence). These data come from a study of beta chain features in type 1 diabetes. Findings and caveats of the study: Type 1 diabetes patients had moderately but significantly shorter TCRB CDR3s in all four CD4+ subsets. Whatever favoring of shorter templates PCR might show would apply equally to patients and controls.

The receptor was derived from a man aged 18 to 30 with type 1 diabetes. This chain joins TRBV7-9 and TRBJ1-1; D call uncertain. Sequencing was performed on naive CD4+ T cells from blood. Written as DNA, the CDR3 is TGTGCCAGCAGCGAAAGGAGGGATAACACTGAAGCTTTCTTT. Amino acid sequence: CASSERRDNTEAFF.